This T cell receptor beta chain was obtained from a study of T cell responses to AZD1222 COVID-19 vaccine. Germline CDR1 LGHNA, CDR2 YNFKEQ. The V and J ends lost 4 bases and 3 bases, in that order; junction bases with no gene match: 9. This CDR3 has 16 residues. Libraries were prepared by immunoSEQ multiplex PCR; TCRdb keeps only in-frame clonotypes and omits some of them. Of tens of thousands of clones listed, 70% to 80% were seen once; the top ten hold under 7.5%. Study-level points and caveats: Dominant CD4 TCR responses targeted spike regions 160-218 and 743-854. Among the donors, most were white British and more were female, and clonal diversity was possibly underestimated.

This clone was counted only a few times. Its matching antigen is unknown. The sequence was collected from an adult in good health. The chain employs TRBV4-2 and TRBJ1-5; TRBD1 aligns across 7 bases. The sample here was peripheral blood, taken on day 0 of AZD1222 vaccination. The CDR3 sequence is CASSPYEGANNQPQHF. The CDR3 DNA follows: TGTGCCAGCAGCCCTTATGAGGGGGCCAACAATCAGCCCCAGCATTTT.